This T cell receptor beta chain was observed in a study of blood T cell repertoires in COVID-19. Across the study: Both acute and convalescent COVID-19 samples were obtained from the United States, Italy and Spain.

Sequenced by immunoSEQ multiplex PCR; TCRdb stores in-frame clones only, minus some. The table has fewer than 250,000 clones, 84% seen once; the top ten hold about 10%. This clone appeared once. One Seattle source followed patients from active infection through their disease course. Germline-derived CDR1 and CDR2 are SGHRS and YFSETQ. There are 15 residues in the CDR3. The V and J ends lost 1 base and 5 bases respectively, with 15 bases between them. Specimen: peripheral blood. This chain links TRBV5-1 with TRBJ1-1; the D is unclear. This clonotype originated in a woman older than 75 with COVID-19, enrolled during active disease. CDR3 DNA sequence: TGCGCCAGCAGCTTGTGGGGAGGGAGAACAACTGAAGCTTTCTTT. Protein sequence: CASSLWGGRTTEAFF.